This TCR beta chain was sequenced for a study of metastatic and nonmetastatic thyroid tumors. There were no patients who had received any treatment before thyroid surgery. Whole-study findings and limits: It was reportedly found that TCR beta diversity was significantly higher in malignant thyroid tumors than in benign nodules, a difference seen in both blood and tumor samples.

This clone has at least ten counts. Its target is not known. Trimming at V came to 5 bases and at J to 1 base, leaving 3 bases not matched to a gene. The CDR3 is made up of 14 amino acids. Germline V CDR1 and CDR2: SEHNR, FQNEAQ (reference sequence). From the PCR reads, TCRdb re-called clones with MiXCR. The sample yields fewer than 25,000 clones, around 20% seen once. This clonotype was sampled from a female donor with papillary thyroid cancer or a benign thyroid nodule (not recorded which). Some clones in this sample may be carry-over from other donors' samples. The rearrangement links TRBV7-9 to TRBJ2-7, with 9 bases lining up with TRBD1. The sample consisted of blood. The CDR3 loop reads CASSMGQGSYEQYF. CDR3 DNA sequence: TGTGCCAGCAGCATGGGACAGGGATCCTACGAGCAGTACTTC.